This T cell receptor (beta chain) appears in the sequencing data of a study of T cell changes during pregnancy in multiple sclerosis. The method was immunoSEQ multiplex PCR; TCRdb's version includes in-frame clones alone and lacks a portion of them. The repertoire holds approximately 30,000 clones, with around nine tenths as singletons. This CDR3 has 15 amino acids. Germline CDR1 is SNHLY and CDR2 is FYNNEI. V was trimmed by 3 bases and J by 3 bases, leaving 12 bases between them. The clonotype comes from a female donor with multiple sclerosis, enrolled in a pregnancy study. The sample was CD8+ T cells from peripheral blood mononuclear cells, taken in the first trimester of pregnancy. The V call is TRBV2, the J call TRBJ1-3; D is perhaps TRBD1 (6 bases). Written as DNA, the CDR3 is TGTGCCAGCAGTGAGTCACAGGGCGGTGGAAACACCATATATTTT. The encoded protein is CASSESQGGGNTIYF.